What follows describes a single T cell receptor (beta chain). The antigen is not known. The data were taken from a study of cytomegalovirus exposure and HLA in healthy donors. The overall study: In a previous analysis, some 110 million unique TCR beta sequences were found from some 180 million T cells. Study-wide findings and caveats: In a later analysis, at a false discovery rate of 0.05, 16,951 TCR beta sequences were associated with HLA alleles. CMV serostatus was the sole immune exposure information available. TRBV6-2, TRBV6-3 and some other V segments were excluded as indistinguishable.

J was trimmed by 5 bases and V by 5 bases; bases with no gene match: 5. Germline V gives CDR1 LGHNT, CDR2 FRNRAP. The CDR3 loop spans 13 amino acids. It was with 60 Vbeta and 13 Jbeta primers that the PCR ran. Produced via immunoSEQ multiplex PCR; TCRdb's table is partial and in-frame only. The profile shows roughly 100,000 clones, roughly four fifths of them singletons. This sequence originates from a human donor in good health. This chain links TRBV12-5 with TRBJ2-5, with 7 bases aligning to TRBD1. Specimen: PBMCs. CDR3 amino acids: CASGLTGRETQYF. The CDR3 region has the DNA TGTGCTAGTGGTCTGACAGGGCGTGAGACCCAGTACTTC.